A single T cell receptor beta chain is shown here with its context. What it binds is unknown. The data belong to a study of cytomegalovirus exposure and HLA in healthy donors. About the research overall: When 398 donors were genotyped, about 81% of them were found to fall in the Caucasian-associated ancestry cluster. Study-level findings and limits: Per a prior analysis, the majority of TCR beta V segments were productive roughly 87% or roughly 30% of the time.

The PCR employed 60 Vbeta primers together with 13 Jbeta primers. Produced via immunoSEQ multiplex PCR; TCRdb's table is partial and in-frame only. The sample has 100,000 to 150,000 clones; more than 80% are singletons. CDR1 and CDR2 (germline): SGHTA, FQGTGA. The CDR3 is 15 residues long. V lost 5 bases to trimming and J lost 4 bases, with 17 bases between them. Sample: PBMCs. The receptor comes from a woman aged 40-49 years in good health and CMV-seropositive. This rearrangement joins TRBV7-3 to TRBJ1-1; no reliable D call. The CDR3 sequence is CASSEYFRGGTEAFF. The CDR3 DNA reads as TGTGCCAGCAGCGAATATTTCCGCGGCGGCACTGAAGCTTTCTTT. The full variable domain, completed using reference TRBV7-3 and TRBJ1-1, is GAGVSQTPSNKVTEKGKYVELRCDPISGHTALYWYRQSLGQGPEFLIYFQGTGAADDSGLPNDRFFAVRPEGSVSTLKIQRTERGDSAVYLCASSEYFRGGTEAFFGQGTRLTVV.